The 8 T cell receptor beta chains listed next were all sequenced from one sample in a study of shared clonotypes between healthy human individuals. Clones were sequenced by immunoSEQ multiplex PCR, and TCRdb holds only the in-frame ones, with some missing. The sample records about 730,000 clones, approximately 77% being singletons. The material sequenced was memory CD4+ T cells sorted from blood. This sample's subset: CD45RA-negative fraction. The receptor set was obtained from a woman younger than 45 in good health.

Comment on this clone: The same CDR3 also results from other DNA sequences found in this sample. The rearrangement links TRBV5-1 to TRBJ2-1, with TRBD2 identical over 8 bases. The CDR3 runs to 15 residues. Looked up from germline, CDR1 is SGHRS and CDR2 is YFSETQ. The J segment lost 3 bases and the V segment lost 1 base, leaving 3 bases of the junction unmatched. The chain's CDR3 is CASSLSSGSYNEQFF. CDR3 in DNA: TGCGCCAGCAGCTTGTCCAGCGGGAGCTACAATGAGCAGTTCTTC.

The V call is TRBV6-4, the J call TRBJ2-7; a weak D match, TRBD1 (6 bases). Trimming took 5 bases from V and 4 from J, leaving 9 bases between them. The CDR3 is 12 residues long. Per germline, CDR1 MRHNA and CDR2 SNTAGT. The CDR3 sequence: CASSFTGYEQYF. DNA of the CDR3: TGTGCCAGCAGTTTCACAGGGTACGAGCAGTACTTC.

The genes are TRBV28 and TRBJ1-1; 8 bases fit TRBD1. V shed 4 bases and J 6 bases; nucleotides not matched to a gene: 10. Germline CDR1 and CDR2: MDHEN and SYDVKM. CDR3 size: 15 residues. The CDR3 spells CASSSEATGVSEAFF. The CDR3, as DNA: TGTGCCAGCAGTTCTGAGGCGACAGGGGTGTCTGAAGCTTTCTTT. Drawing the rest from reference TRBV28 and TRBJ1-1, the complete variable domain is DVKVTQSSRYLVKRTGEKVFLECVQDMDHENMFWYRQDPGLGLRLIYFSYDVKMKEKGDIPEGYSVSREKKERFSLILESASTNQTSMYLCASSSEATGVSEAFFGQGTRLTVV.

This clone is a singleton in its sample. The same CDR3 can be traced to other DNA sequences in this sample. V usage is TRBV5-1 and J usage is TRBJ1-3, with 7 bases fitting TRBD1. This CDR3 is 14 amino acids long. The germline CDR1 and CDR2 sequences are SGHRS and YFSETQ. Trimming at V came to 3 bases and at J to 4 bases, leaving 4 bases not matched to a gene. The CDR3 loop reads CASSSGTAGNTIYF. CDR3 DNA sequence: TGCGCCAGCAGCTCTGGGACAGCCGGAAACACCATATATTTT.

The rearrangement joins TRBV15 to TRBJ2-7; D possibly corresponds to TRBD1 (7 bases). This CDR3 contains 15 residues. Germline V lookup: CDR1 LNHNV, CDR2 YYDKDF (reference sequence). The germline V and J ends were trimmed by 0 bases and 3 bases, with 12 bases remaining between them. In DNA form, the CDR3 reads TGTGCCACCAGCAGAGATACCAGGGGGGTCTACGAGCAGTACTTC. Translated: CATSRDTRGVYEQYF.

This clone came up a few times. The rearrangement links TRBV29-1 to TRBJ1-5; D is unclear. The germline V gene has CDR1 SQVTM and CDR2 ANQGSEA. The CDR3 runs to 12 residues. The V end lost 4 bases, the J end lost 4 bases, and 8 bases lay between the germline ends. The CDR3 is CSVAEPNQPQHF. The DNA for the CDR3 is TGCAGCGTTGCCGAGCCGAATCAGCCCCAGCATTTT.

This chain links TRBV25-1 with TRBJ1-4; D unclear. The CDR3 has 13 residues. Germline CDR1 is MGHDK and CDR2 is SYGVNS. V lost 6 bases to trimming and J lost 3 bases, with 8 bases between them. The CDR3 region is CASRQSSNEKLFF. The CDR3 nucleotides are TGTGCCAGCAGACAGTCCTCTAATGAAAAACTGTTTTTT.

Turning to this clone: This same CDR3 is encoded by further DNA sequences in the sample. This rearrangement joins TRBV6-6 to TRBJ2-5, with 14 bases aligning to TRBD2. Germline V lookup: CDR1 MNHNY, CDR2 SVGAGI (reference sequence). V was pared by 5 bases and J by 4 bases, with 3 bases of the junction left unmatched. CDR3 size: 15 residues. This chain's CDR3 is CASSTGLAGVETQYF. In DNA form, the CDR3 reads TGTGCCAGCAGTACGGGACTAGCGGGAGTAGAGACCCAGTACTTC.